The 5 T cell receptor beta chains given below trace back to one sample, sequenced in a study of blood T cell repertoires in COVID-19. The assay was immunoSEQ multiplex PCR, and TCRdb's table has in-frame clones only and misses some. The sample contains 260,000 or so clones, roughly four fifths of which appear only once. The sample consisted of peripheral blood. The receptors stem from a woman of 80 years or more with COVID-19, enrolled during active disease.

This clone is a singleton in its sample. V is TRBV15 and J is TRBJ2-5; no definite D call. The CDR3 consists of 16 residues. CDR1 is LNHNV, CDR2 YYDKDF, per germline (reference sequence). The ends were cut back, 0 bases at V and 5 bases at J, with 16 bases in the middle. The CDR3 sequence: CATSRDLLRLTETQYF. The CDR3 DNA sequence: TGTGCCACCAGCAGAGATTTACTGCGGCTTACGGAGACCCAGTACTTC.

Points on this clone: Other DNA sequences in this sample translate to the same CDR3. The chain combines TRBV30 with TRBJ1-5; D possibly corresponds to TRBD1 (6 bases). This CDR3 has 13 residues. V lost 0 bases, J lost 4 bases, and 7 bases lay in between. Per germline, CDR1 GTSNPN and CDR2 SVGIG (reference sequence). The DNA of the CDR3 is TGTGCCTGGAGTGTAACAGGGAATCAGCCCCAGCATTTT. Translation gives CAWSVTGNQPQHF. Complete variable domain (other parts from reference TRBV30 and TRBJ1-5): SQTIHQWPATLVQPVGSPLSLECTVEGTSNPNLYWYRQAAGRGLQLLFYSVGIGQISSEVPQNLSASRPQDRQFILSSKKLLLSDSGFYLCAWSVTGNQPQHFGDGTRLSIL.

The chain recombines TRBV4-2 with TRBJ2-3, with 8 bases that match TRBD2. Germline V CDR1 and CDR2: LGHNA, YNFKEQ. The CDR3 runs 16 residues. V trimming: 0 bases; J trimming: 8 bases; junction bases outside the gene matches: 10. This CDR3 is CASSQETSGLRATQYF. CDR3 DNA: TGTGCCAGCAGCCAAGAAACTAGCGGACTCCGTGCTACGCAGTATTTT.

The chain combines TRBV5-1 with TRBJ2-2; D is undetermined. This CDR3 spans 15 amino acids. The V end lost 5 bases, the J end lost 6 bases, and 17 bases lay between the germline ends. The germline V gene has CDR1 SGHRS and CDR2 YFSETQ. The CDR3 spells CASRPLVSGSGELFF. In DNA, the CDR3 is TGCGCCAGCAGACCCCTGGTATCCGGGTCCGGGGAGCTGTTTTTT. Looking up the rest from reference TRBV5-1 and TRBJ2-2 gives the full variable domain: KAGVTQTPRYLIKTRGQQVTLSCSPISGHRSVSWYQQTPGQGLQFLFEYFSETQRNKGNFPGRFSGRQFSNSRSEMNVSTLELGDSALYLCASRPLVSGSGELFFGEGSRLTVL.

J is TRBJ1-1 and V is TRBV6-6; TRBD1 matches 8 bases. V trimming: 2 bases; J trimming: 7 bases; junction bases outside the gene matches: 6. CDR3 length: 14 amino acids. Germline V gene data show CDR1 as MNHNY and CDR2 as SVGAGI (reference sequence). As DNA, the CDR3 is TGTGCCAGCAGTTACGCCAGGGGGCAGTTTGAAGCTTTCTTT. Translation gives CASSYARGQFEAFF.